This TCR beta chain was captured by sequencing in a study of cytomegalovirus exposure and HLA in healthy donors. The CDR3 is 11 amino acids. The V segment lost 6 bases and the J segment 4 bases; nucleotides outside the gene matches: 0. Germline CDR1 is MDHEN and CDR2 is SYDVKM. Data came from immunoSEQ multiplex PCR; TCRdb stores just in-frame clones and leaves some out. The sample shows roughly 77,000 clones, roughly 94% of them seen only once. This clonotype was sampled from a woman in her late teens or twenties in good health and CMV-seronegative. The sequencing input was PBMCs. The gene calls are TRBV28 and TRBJ2-7; TRBD1 agrees at 7 bases. CDR3 protein: CASRTGYEQYF. Written as DNA, the CDR3 is TGTGCCAGCAGGACAGGGTACGAGCAGTACTTC.